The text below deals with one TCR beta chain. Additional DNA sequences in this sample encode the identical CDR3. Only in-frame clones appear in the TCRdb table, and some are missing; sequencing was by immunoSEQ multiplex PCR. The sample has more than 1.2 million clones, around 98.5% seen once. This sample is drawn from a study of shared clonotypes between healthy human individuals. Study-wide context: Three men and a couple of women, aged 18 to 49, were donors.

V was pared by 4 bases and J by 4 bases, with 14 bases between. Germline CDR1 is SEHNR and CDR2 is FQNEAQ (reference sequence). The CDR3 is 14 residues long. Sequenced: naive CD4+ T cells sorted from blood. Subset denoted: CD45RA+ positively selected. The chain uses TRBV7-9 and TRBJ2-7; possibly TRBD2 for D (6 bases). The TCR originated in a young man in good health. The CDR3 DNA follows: TGTGCCAGCAGCTCACTAGCCGGCGGGTACGAGCAGTACTTC. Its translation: CASSSLAGGYEQYF.